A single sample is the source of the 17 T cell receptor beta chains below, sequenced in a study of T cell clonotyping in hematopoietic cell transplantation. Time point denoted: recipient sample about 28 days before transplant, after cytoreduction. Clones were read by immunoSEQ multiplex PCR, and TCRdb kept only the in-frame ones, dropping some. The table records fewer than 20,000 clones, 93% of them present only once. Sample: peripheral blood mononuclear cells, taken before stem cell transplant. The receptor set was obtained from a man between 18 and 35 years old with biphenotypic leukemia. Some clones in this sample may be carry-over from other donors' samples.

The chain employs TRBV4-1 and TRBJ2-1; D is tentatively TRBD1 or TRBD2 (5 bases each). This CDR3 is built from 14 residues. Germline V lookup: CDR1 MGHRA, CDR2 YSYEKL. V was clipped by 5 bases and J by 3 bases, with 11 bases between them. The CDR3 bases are TGCGCCAGCAGCATCAGGGCGGGCTACAATGAGCAGTTCTTC. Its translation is CASSIRAGYNEQFF.

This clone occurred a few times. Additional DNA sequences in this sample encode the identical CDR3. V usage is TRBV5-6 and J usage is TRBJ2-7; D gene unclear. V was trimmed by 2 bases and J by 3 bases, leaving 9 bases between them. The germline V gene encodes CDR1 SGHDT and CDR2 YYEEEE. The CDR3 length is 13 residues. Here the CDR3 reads CASSFGRSYEQYF. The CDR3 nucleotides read TGTGCCAGCAGCTTTGGCAGAAGCTACGAGCAGTACTTC.

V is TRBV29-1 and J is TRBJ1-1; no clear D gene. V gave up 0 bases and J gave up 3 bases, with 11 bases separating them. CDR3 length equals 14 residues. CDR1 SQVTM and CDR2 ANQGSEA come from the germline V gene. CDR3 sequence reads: CSVEDPRRYTEAFF. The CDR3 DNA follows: TGCAGCGTTGAAGATCCCCGACGGTACACTGAAGCTTTCTTT. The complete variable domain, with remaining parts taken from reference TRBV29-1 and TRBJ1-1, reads SAVISQKPSRDICQRGTSLTIQCQVDSQVTMMFWYRQQPGQSLTLIATANQGSEATYESGFVIDKFPISRPNLTFSTLTVSNMSPEDSSIYLCSVEDPRRYTEAFFGQGTRLTVV.

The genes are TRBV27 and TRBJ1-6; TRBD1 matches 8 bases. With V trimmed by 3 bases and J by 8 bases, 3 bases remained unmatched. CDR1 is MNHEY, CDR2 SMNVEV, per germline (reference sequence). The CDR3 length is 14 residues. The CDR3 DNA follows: TGTGCCAGCAGTTTCATGGACAGGGATTCACCCCTCCACTTT. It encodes CASSFMDRDSPLHF.

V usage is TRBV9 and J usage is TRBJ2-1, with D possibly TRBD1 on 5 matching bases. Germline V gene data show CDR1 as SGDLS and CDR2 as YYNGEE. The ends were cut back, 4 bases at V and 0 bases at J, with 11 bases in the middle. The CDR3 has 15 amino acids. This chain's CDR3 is CASSPAGNSYNEQFF. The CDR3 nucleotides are TGTGCCAGCAGCCCCGCAGGGAACTCCTACAATGAGCAGTTCTTC.

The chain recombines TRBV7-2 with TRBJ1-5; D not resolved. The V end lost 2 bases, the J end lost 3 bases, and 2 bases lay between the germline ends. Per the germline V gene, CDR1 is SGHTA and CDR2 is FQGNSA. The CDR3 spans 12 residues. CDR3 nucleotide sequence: TGTGCCAGCAGCTTAAACAATCAGCCCCAGCATTTT. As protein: CASSLNNQPQHF.

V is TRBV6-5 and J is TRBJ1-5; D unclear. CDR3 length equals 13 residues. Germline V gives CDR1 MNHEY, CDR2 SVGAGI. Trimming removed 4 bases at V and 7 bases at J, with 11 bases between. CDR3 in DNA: TGTGCCAGCAGTTCTTCTTCCTGGCAGCCCCAGCATTTT. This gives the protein CASSSSSWQPQHF.

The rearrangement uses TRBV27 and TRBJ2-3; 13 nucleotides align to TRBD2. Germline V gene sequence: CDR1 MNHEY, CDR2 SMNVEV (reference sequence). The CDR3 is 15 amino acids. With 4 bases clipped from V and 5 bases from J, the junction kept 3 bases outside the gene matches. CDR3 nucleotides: TGTGCCAGCAGTTCGGGACTAGCGGGGCGAGATACGCAGTATTTT. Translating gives CASSSGLAGRDTQYF.

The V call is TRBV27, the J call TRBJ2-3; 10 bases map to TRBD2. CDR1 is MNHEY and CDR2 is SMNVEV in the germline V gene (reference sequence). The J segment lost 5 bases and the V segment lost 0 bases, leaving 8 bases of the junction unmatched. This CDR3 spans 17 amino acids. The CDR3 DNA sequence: TGTGCCAGCAGTTTATCAATTAGCGGGGGGCCTGGAGATACGCAGTATTTT. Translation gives CASSLSISGGPGDTQYF.

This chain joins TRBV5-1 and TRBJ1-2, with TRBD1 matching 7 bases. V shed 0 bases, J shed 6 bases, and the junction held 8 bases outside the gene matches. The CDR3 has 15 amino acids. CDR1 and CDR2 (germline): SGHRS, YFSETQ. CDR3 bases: TGCGCCAGCAGCTTGGTGACAGGGAGTATCCATGGCTACACCTTC. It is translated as CASSLVTGSIHGYTF.

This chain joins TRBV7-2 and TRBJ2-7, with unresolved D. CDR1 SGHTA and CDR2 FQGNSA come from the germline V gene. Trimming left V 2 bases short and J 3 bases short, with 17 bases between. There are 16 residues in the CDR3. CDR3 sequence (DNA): TGTGCCAGCAGCTTATTTCTCCCAGGAAAACGCTACGAGCAGTACTTC. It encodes CASSLFLPGKRYEQYF.

CDR3 DNA sequence: TGCGCCAGCAGCTTGGAGTCCGGGGATGAAAAACTGTTTTTT. Amino acid sequence: CASSLESGDEKLFF. This chain uses TRBV5-1 with TRBJ1-4; D gene uncertain. The CDR3 runs 14 residues. Trimming took 0 bases from V and 6 from J, leaving 9 bases between them. Germline-derived CDR1 and CDR2 are SGHRS and YFSETQ.

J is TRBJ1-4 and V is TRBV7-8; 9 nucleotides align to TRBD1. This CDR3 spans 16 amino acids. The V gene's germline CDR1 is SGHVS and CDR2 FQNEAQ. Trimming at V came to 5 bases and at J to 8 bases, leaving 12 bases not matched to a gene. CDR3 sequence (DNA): TGTGCCAGCAGCCTCACCACAGGGGGCGGGAGGGAAAAACTGTTTTTT. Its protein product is CASSLTTGGGREKLFF.

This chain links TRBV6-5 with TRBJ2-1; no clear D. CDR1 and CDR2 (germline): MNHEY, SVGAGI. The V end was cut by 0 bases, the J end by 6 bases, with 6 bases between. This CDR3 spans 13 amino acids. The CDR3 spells CASSYSDGNEQFF. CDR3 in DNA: TGTGCCAGCAGTTACTCAGACGGCAATGAGCAGTTCTTC.

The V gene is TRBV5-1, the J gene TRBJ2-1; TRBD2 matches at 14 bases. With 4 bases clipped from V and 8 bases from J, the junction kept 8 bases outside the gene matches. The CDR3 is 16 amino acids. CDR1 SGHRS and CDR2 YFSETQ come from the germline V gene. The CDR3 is CASSPLTSGGAHEQFF. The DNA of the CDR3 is TGCGCCAGCAGCCCCCTGACTAGCGGGGGGGCCCATGAGCAGTTCTTC.

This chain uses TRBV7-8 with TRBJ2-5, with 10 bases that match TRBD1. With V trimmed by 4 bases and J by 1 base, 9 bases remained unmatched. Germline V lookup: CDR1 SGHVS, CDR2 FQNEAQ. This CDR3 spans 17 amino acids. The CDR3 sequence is CASSSPGTGDRQETQYF. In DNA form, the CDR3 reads TGTGCCAGCAGCTCGCCCGGGACAGGGGACCGCCAAGAGACCCAGTACTTC.

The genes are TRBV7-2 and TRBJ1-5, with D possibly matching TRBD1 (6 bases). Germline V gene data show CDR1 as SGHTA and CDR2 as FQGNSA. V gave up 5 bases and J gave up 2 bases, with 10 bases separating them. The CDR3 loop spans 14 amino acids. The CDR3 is CASSPGAGNQPQHF. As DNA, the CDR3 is TGTGCCAGCAGCCCAGGGGCAGGCAATCAGCCCCAGCATTTT.